Listed below are T cell receptor beta chains from one sample, sequenced in a study of post-analysis software for immune sequencing data. TCRdb re-analysed the PCR reads in MiXCR, keeping a single row per CDR3 protein. The table lists about 620,000 distinct CDR3 sequences, about 44% of them singletons. Source material: blood. These TCRs come from a girl aged 10-17 years with multiple sclerosis. The CDR3 runs from the conserved cysteine through the conserved F or W. Each record gives: D gene, clone size, J gene, V gene, CDR3 DNA, CDR3 protein. The D gene is left open where the match is weak. Only part of the rows carry a size: once, few, many, or a class if the clone is expanded.

>NA|NA|TRBJ2-7|TRBV4-1
TGCGCCAGCAGCCAATTTGGGTACGAGCAGTACTTC
CASSQFGYEQYF
>TRBD1|once|TRBJ1-1|TRBV20-1
TGCAGTGCTAGAACTTCCGGGACAGGGGGCACTGAAGCTTTCTTT
CSARTSGTGGTEAFF
>TRBD2|few|TRBJ2-1|TRBV4-2
TGTGCCAGCAGCCAAGAACTAGCGGGGGGGCGATACAATGAGCAGTTCTTC
CASSQELAGGRYNEQFF
>NA|NA|TRBJ1-4|TRBV4-1
TGCGCCAGCAGCCAAATAGGAGGACGTACTAATGAAAAACTGTTTTTT
CASSQIGGRTNEKLFF
>NA|NA|TRBJ2-3|TRBV11-2
TGTGCCAGCAGCTTAGAAGTAGGAACAAGCGATACGCAGTATTTT
CASSLEVGTSDTQYF
>NA|few|TRBJ1-2|TRBV6-5
TGTGCCAGCAGTTACTCTGGGGGTCAGGCGTATGGCTACACCTTC
CASSYSGGQAYGYTF
>NA|NA|TRBJ2-6|TRBV5-1
TGCGCCAGCAGCTCCTATGTAAACCGGACAGTCTTCTCTGGGGCCAACGTCCTGACTTTC
CASSSYVNRTVFSGANVLTF
>TRBD2|NA|TRBJ2-7|TRBV20-1
TGCAGTGTCACGCCCCAGCGGGATCTCTACGAGCAGTACTTC
CSVTPQRDLYEQYF
>NA|NA|TRBJ2-7|TRBV7-9
TGTGCCAGCAGCCTAGGGGGGACCCAAAGTGACGAGCAGTACTTC
CASSLGGTQSDEQYF
>NA|once|TRBJ2-7|TRBV10-3
TGTGCCATCAGTGGGACGCCCGGCGGATACGAGCAGTACTTC
CAISGTPGGYEQYF
>NA|NA|TRBJ1-2|TRBV12-3/TRBV12-4
TGTGCCAGCAGTTTCCAGAACAGTGATGGCTACACCTTC
CASSFQNSDGYTF
>NA|NA|TRBJ2-3|TRBV7-9
TGTGCCAGCAGCTTAGTCGTTCAGGCAGGCCGATCTAGCACAGATACGCAGTATTTT
CASSLVVQAGRSSTDTQYF
>TRBD2|NA|TRBJ2-1|TRBV6-4
TGTACCAGCAGCAAAGGACTAGCGGGGGTGTATGAGCAGTTCTTC
CTSSKGLAGVYEQFF
>NA|NA|TRBJ1-5|TRBV29-1
TGCAGCGTTGACTCACCCCCTCCTGGGATTCGCAATCAGCCCCAGCATTTT
CSVDSPPPGIRNQPQHF
>NA|NA|TRBJ1-6|TRBV10-3
TGTGCCATCAGTGAGTCAAGTCAACACGGGGGCATTTCACCCCTCTACTTT
CAISESSQHGGISPLYF
>NA|NA|TRBJ2-1|TRBV29-1
TGCAGCGTTGACAGACACCCTGCCTACAATGAGCAGTTCTTC
CSVDRHPAYNEQFF
>NA|NA|TRBJ2-1|TRBV20-1
TGCAGTGCGAACCTATGGAATGAGCAGTTCTTC
CSANLWNEQFF
>NA|NA|TRBJ1-5|TRBV21-1
TGTGCCAGCAGCAAACCCGGACAGGCTCCGTATCAGCCCCAGCATTTT
CASSKPGQAPYQPQHF
>NA|few|TRBJ1-2|TRBV2
TGTGCCAGCAGTGACAACAGCTACACCTTC
CASSDNSYTF
>NA|NA|TRBJ1-2|TRBV10-3
TGTGCCATCGAAGGGGGAGCGATTCTTAACTATGGCTACACCTTC
CAIEGGAILNYGYTF
>NA|NA|TRBJ1-5|TRBV4-1
TGCGCCAGCAGCCAAGGCAGAGGAAACAATCAGCCCCAGCATTTT
CASSQGRGNNQPQHF
>NA|few|TRBJ2-1|TRBV4-1
TGCGCCAGCAGCCAAATCGGGGGGCAAGGCTACAATGAGCAGTTCTTC
CASSQIGGQGYNEQFF